This T cell receptor beta chain was sequenced in a study of CD8 T cells in ankylosing spondylitis. Study-wide results and caveats: Reports say disease-linked clones showed up significantly more in matched ankylosing spondylitis synovial fluid. Peripheral blood held disease-linked clones only at relatively low frequency, and these were CD8+. Among TCR beta sequences, a motif of under 10 highly homologous variants appeared characteristic of ankylosing spondylitis blood.

A remark on this clonotype: No antigen is known for it.

The CDR3 spans 15 residues. V dropped 6 bases and J dropped 3 bases, with 16 bases sitting between them. Germline V gives CDR1 SGHTA, CDR2 FQGNSA. Quantitative 5'-RACE was performed with molecular barcodes, and it yielded the TCR beta libraries. TCRdb redid the calling of the 5' RACE reads with MiXCR, one entry per CDR3 protein. The sample has hundreds of thousands of distinct CDR3 sequences, roughly 8% seen once. V is TRBV7-2 and J is TRBJ2-3, with D perhaps being TRBD1 or TRBD2 (5 bases each). This TCR came from a female donor with ankylosing spondylitis or in good health (not recorded which). The sequencing input was blood, either unsorted or a sorted T cell fraction (not recorded which). The CDR3 spells CASRPHGTPTDTQYF. The CDR3 nucleotides read TGTGCCAGCAGGCCGCACGGGACCCCAACAGATACGCAGTATTTT. Supplemented by reference TRBV7-2 and TRBJ2-3, the full variable domain reads GAGVSQSPSNKVTEKGKDVELRCDPISGHTALYWYRQSLGQGLEFLIYFQGNSAPDKSGLPSDRFSAERTGGSVSTLTIQRTQQEDSAVYLCASRPHGTPTDTQYFGPGTRLTVL.